This TCR beta chain was documented in a study of blood T cell repertoires in COVID-19. The data were produced by immunoSEQ multiplex PCR, yet TCRdb's version contains in-frame clones alone and is incomplete. The sample records about 160,000 clones, less than 85% being singletons. V shed 4 bases and J shed 5 bases, with 14 bases lying between them. In germline, CDR1 is SEHNR, CDR2 FQNEAQ (reference sequence). This CDR3 has 14 residues. The genes are TRBV7-9 and TRBJ1-1; maybe TRBD1 (6 bases). Sample: peripheral blood. The TCR was taken from a human donor with acute or convalescent COVID-19. The donor label of this sample is uncertain. The CDR3 reads CASSSAGGYTEAFF. DNA for the CDR3: TGTGCCAGCAGCTCGGCGGGGGGCTATACTGAAGCTTTCTTT.